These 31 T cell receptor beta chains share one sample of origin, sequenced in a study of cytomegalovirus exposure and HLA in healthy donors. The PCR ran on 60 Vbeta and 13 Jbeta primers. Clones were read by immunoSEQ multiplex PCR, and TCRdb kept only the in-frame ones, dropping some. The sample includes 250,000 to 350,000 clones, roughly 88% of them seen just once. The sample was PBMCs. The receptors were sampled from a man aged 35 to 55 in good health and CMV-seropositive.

DNA for the CDR3: TGTGCCAGTACTGTGGGGAGGAGTTACAATGAGCAGTTCTTC. It yields the protein CASTVGRSYNEQFF. This chain joins TRBV19 and TRBJ2-1, with a possible D match to TRBD2 (6 bases). The CDR3 covers 14 residues. Germline CDR1 and CDR2: LNHDA and SQIVND (reference sequence). V dropped 7 bases and J dropped 4 bases, with 14 bases sitting between them.

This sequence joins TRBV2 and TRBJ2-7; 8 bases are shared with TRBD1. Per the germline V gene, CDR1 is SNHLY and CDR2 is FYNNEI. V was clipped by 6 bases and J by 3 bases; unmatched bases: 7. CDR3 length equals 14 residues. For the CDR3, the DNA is TGTGCCAGCAGGAGAGACAGGGGTAACTACGAGCAGTACTTC. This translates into CASRRDRGNYEQYF.

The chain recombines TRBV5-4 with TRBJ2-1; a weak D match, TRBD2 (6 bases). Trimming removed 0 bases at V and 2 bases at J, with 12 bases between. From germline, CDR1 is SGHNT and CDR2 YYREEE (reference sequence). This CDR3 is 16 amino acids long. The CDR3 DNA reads TGTGCCAGCAGCTTGGCGCCTAGCGCTACCTACAATGAGCAGTTCTTC. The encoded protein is CASSLAPSATYNEQFF.

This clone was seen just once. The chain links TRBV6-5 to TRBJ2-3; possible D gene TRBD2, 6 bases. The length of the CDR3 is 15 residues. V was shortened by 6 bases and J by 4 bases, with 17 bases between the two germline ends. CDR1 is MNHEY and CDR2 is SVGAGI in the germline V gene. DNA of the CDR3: TGTGCCAGCAGCCCCCCCGGCGGGACGGCAGATACGCAGTATTTT. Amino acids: CASSPPGGTADTQYF.

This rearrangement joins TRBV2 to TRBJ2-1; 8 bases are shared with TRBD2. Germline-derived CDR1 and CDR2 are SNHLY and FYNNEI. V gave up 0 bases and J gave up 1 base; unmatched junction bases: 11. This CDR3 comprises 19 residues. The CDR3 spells CASSEAPGLAEISYNEQFF. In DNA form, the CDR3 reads TGTGCCAGCAGTGAAGCCCCCGGACTAGCCGAGATATCCTACAATGAGCAGTTCTTC.

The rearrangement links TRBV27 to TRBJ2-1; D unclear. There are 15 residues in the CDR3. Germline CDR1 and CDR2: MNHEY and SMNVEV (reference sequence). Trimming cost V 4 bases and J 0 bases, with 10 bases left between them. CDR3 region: CASSSRRTSYNEQFF. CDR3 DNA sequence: TGTGCCAGCAGTTCCAGGCGAACCTCCTACAATGAGCAGTTCTTC.

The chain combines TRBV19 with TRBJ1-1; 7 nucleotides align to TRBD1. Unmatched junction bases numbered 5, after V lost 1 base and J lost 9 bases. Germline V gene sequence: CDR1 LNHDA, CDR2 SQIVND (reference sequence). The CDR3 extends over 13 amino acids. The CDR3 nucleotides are TGTGCCAGTAGTATAGCGGACAGGAATCAAGCTTTCTTT. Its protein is CASSIADRNQAFF.

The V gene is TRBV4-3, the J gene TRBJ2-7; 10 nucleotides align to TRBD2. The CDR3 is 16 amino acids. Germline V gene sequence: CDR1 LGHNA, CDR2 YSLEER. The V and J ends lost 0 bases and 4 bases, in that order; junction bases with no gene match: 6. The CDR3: CASSQDSGTSVYEQYF. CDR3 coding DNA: TGCGCCAGCAGCCAAGATTCCGGGACTAGCGTGTACGAGCAGTACTTC.

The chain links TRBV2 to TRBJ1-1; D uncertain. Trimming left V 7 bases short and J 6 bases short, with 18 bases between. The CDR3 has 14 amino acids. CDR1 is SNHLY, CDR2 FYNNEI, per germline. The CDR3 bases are TGTGCCAGCAAGATGGAGGAGAGATCCCCTGAAGCTTTCTTT. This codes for CASKMEERSPEAFF.

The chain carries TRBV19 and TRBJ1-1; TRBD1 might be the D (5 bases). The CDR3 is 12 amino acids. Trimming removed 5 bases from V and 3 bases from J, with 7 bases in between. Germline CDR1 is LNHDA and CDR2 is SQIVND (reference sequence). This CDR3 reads CASSGRDTEAFF. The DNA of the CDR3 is TGTGCCAGTAGTGGCAGGGACACTGAAGCTTTCTTT.

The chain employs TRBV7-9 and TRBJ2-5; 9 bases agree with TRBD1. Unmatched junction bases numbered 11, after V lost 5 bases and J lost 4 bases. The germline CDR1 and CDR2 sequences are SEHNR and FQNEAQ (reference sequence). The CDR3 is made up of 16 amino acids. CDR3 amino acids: CASSPKGQGQGETQYF. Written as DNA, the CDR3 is TGTGCCAGCAGCCCAAAGGGCCAGGGACAGGGAGAGACCCAGTACTTC. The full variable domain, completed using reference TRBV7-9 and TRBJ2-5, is DTGVSQNPRHKITKRGQNVTFRCDPISEHNRLYWYRQTLGQGPEFLTYFQNEAQLEKSRLLSDRFSAERPKGSFSTLEIQRTEQGDSAMYLCASSPKGQGQGETQYFGPGTRLLVL.

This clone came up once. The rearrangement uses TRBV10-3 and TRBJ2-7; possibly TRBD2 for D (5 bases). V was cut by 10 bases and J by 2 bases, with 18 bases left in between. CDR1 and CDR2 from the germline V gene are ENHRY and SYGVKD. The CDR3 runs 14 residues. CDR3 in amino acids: CATNSAGAAYEQYF. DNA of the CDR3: TGTGCCACCAATAGCGCAGGAGCAGCCTACGAGCAGTACTTC.

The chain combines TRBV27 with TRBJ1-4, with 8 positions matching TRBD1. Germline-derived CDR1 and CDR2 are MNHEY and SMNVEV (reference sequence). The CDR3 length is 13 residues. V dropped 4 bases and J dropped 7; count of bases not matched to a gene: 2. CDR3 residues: CASSWTGSEKLFF. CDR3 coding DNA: TGTGCCAGCAGTTGGACAGGGAGTGAAAAACTGTTTTTT.

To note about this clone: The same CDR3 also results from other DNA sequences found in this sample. The CDR3 region is CASSLTGSTDTQYF. As DNA, the CDR3 is TGCGCCAGCAGCTTGACAGGGAGCACAGATACGCAGTATTTT. V and J are TRBV5-1 and TRBJ2-3, with D possibly matching TRBD1 (6 bases). Trimming left V 1 base short and J 0 bases short, with 6 bases between. Germline loops: CDR1 SGHRS, CDR2 YFSETQ. The CDR3 length is 14 residues.

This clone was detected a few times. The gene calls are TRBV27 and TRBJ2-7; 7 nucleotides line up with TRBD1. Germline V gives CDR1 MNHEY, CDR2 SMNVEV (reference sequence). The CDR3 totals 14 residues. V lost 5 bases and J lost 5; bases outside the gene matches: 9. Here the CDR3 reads CASSLDRAANEQYF. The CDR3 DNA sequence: TGTGCCAGCAGTCTCGACAGGGCGGCGAACGAGCAGTACTTC.

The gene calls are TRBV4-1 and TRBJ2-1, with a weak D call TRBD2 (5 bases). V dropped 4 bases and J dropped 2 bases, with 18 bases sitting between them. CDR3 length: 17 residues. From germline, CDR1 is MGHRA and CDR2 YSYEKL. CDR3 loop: CASSPRVRAETYNEQFF. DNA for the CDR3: TGCGCCAGCAGCCCAAGGGTAAGAGCGGAGACCTACAATGAGCAGTTCTTC.

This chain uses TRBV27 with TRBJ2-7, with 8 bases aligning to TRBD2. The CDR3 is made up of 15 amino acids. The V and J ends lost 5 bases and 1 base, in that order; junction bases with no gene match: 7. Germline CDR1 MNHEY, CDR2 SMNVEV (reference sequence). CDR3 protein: CASSATSGLSYEQYF. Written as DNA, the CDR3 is TGTGCCAGCAGTGCCACTAGCGGACTTTCCTACGAGCAGTACTTC.

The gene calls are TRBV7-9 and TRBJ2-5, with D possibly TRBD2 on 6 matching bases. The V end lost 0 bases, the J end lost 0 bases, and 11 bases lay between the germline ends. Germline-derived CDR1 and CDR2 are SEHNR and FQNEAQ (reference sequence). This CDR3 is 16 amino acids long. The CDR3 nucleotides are TGTGCCAGCAGCTTAGCGGGGCCGGGGGACCAAGAGACCCAGTACTTC. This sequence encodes CASSLAGPGDQETQYF. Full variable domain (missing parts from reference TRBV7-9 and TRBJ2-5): DTGVSQNPRHKITKRGQNVTFRCDPISEHNRLYWYRQTLGQGPEFLTYFQNEAQLEKSRLLSDRFSAERPKGSFSTLEIQRTEQGDSAMYLCASSLAGPGDQETQYFGPGTRLLVL.

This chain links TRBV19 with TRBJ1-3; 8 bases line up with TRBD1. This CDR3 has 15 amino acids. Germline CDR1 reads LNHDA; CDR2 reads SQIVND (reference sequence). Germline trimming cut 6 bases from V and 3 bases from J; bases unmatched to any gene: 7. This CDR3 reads CASRQPGGVGNTIYF. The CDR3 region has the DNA TGTGCCAGTAGGCAACCAGGGGGCGTTGGAAACACCATATATTTT.

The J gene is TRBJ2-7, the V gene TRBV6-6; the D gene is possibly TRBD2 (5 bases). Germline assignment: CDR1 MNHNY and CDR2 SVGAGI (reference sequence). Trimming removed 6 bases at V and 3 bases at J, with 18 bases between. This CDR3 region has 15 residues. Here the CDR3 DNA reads TGTGCCAGCAGCCCCGGGGAAGTCCCTAACTACGAGCAGTACTTC. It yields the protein CASSPGEVPNYEQYF.

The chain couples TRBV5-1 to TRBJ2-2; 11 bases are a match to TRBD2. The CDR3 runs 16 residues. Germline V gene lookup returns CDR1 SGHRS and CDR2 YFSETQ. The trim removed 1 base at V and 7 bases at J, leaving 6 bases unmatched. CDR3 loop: CASSLTSGRVGGELFF. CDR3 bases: TGCGCCAGCAGCTTGACTAGCGGGAGAGTAGGCGGGGAGCTGTTTTTT.

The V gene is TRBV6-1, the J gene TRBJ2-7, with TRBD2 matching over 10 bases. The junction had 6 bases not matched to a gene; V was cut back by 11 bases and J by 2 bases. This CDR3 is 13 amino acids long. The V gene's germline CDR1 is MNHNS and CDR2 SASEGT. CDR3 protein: CAGRTSGTYEQYF. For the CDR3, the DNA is TGTGCCGGACGGACTAGCGGTACCTACGAGCAGTACTTC.

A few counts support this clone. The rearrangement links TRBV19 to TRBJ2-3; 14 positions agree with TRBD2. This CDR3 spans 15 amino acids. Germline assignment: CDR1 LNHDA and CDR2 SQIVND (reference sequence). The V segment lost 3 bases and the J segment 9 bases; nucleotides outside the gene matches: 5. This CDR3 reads CASSMGLAGARTQYF. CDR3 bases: TGTGCCAGTAGTATGGGACTAGCGGGAGCGAGGACGCAGTATTTT.

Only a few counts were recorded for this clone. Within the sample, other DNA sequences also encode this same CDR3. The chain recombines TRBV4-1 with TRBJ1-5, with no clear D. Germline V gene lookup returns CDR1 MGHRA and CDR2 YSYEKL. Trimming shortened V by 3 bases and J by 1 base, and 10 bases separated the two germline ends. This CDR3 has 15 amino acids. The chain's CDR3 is CASSQAGQSNQPQHF. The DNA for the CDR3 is TGCGCCAGCAGCCAGGCTGGGCAGAGCAATCAGCCCCAGCATTTT.

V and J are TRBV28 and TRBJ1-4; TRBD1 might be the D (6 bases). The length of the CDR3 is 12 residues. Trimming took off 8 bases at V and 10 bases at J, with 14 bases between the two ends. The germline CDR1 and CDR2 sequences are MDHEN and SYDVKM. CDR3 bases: TGTGCCAGCCGACAGGCCCCGGGAAAACTGTTTTTT. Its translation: CASRQAPGKLFF.

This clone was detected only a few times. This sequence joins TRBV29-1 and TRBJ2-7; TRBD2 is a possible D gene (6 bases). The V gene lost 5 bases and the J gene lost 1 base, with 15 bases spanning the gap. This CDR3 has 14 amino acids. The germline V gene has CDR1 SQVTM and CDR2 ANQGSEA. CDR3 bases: TGCAGCGTTAAAGGGCAGGGAGGTTCCTACGAGCAGTACTTC. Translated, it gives CSVKGQGGSYEQYF.

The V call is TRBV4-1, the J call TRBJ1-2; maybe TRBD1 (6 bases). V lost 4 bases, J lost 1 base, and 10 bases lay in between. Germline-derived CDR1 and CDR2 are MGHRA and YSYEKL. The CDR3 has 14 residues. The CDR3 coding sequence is TGCGCCAGCAGCCCCTTCAGGGGTAACTATGGCTACACCTTC. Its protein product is CASSPFRGNYGYTF.

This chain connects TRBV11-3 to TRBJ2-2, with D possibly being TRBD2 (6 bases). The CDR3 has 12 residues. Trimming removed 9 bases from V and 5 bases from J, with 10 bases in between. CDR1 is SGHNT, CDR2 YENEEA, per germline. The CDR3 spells CASAGSTGELFF. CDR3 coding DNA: TGTGCCAGTGCGGGGAGTACCGGGGAGCTGTTTTTT.

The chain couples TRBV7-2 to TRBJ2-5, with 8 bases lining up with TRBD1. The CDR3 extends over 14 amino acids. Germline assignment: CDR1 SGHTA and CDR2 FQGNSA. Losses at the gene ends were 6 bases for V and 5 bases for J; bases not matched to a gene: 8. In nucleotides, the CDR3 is TGTGCCAGCAGACAAACAGGGGGTGAGGAGACCCAGTACTTC. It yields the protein CASRQTGGEETQYF.

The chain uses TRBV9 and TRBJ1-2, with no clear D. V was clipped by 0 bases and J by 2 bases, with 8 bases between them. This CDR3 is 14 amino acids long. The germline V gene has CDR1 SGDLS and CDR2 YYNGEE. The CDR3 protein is CASSVGTKNYGYTF. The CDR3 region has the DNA TGTGCCAGCAGCGTAGGCACTAAGAACTATGGCTACACCTTC.

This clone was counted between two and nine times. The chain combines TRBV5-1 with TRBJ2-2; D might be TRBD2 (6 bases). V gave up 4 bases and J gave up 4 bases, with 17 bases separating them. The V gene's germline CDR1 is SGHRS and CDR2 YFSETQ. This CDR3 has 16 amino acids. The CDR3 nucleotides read TGCGCCAGCAGCCGGGGGTCGGGGAGTAGCACCGGGGAGCTGTTTTTT. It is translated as CASSRGSGSSTGELFF.